This passage covers 18 T cell receptor beta chains from one sample sequenced in a study of molecular identifiers for immune sequencing clone quantification. TCRdb passed the PCR reads through MiXCR, listing each CDR3 protein once. The sample gives about 97,000 distinct CDR3 sequences, roughly 24% of which show up once; 0.85% to 0.95% is in the top ten. Sequencing input: naive CD8+ T cells from blood, with Jurkat cell RNA spiked in. The subset was: FACS-sorted CD8+CD4-CCR7+CD45RA+ naive T cells. The receptors were gathered from a human donor in good health. Some libraries in this study had Jurkat cell RNA spiked in.

CDR3 DNA sequence: TGTGCCAGCAGCCCCGCGGGTGTTCAGCCCCAGCATTTT. Amino acids: CASSPAGVQPQHF. The chain combines TRBV12-3 or TRBV12-4 with TRBJ1-5; the D is unclear. Trimming removed 6 bases from V and 6 bases from J, with 12 bases in between. The CDR3 covers 13 residues.

In its sample, this clonotype was seen a few times. The V gene is TRBV4-1, the J gene TRBJ2-7, with a possible D match to TRBD1 (6 bases). V was cut by 0 bases and J by 4 bases, with 19 bases left in between. Looked up from germline, CDR1 is MGHRA and CDR2 is YSYEKL. CDR3 length: 17 residues. CDR3 nucleotides: TGCGCCAGCAGCCAAGATTTTAGGACCCAGGGGCTATACGAGCAGTACTTC. This sequence encodes CASSQDFRTQGLYEQYF.

About this clonotype itself: Since no conserved phenylalanine or tryptophan closes the CDR3, a read error is the likely cause. V usage is TRBV11-3 and J usage is TRBJ2-1; TRBD2 aligns across 7 bases. V shed 2 bases and J 9 bases; nucleotides not matched to a gene: 4. The CDR3 spans 13 residues. The germline V gene encodes CDR1 SGHNT and CDR2 YENEEA. The CDR3 nucleotides are TGTGCCAGCAGCTTAAGTAGCGGGTCTGAGCAGTTCCTC. It translates to CASSLSSGSEQFL.

V is TRBV20-1 and J is TRBJ1-2; tentatively, D is TRBD1 (6 bases). Trimming left V 3 bases short and J 0 bases short, with 14 bases between. CDR3 length equals 15 residues. CDR1 and CDR2 (germline): DFQATT, SNEGSKA (reference sequence). The CDR3 here is CSARYRDSANYGYTF. The CDR3 region has the DNA TGCAGTGCTAGGTACAGGGATTCGGCTAACTATGGCTACACCTTC.

This clonotype was counted a few times. V is TRBV5-1 and J is TRBJ2-2; tentatively, D is TRBD1 (6 bases). This CDR3 contains 16 residues. Germline values: CDR1 SGHRS, CDR2 YFSETQ. Deletions cut 0 bases from V and 3 bases from J, with 12 bases between. This chain's CDR3 is CASSLEQGWDTGELFF. The CDR3 region has the DNA TGCGCCAGCAGCTTGGAACAGGGCTGGGACACCGGGGAGCTGTTTTTT. The variable domain in full, completed from reference TRBV5-1 and TRBJ2-2, reads KAGVTQTPRYLIKTRGQQVTLSCSPISGHRSVSWYQQTPGQGLQFLFEYFSETQRNKGNFPGRFSGRQFSNSRSEMNVSTLELGDSALYLCASSLEQGWDTGELFFGEGSRLTVL.

In its sample, this clonotype was seen many times. The CDR3 sequence is CASSVAGASTDTQYF. CDR3 bases: TGTGCCAGCAGCGTAGCGGGGGCCAGCACAGATACGCAGTATTTT. This chain links TRBV9 with TRBJ2-3; D might be TRBD1 or TRBD2, each matching 6 bases. The CDR3 runs 15 residues. Germline CDR1 and CDR2: SGDLS and YYNGEE. The V end lost 0 bases, the J end lost 0 bases, and 8 bases lay between the germline ends.

In its sample, this clonotype was seen many times. This chain connects TRBV4-1 to TRBJ1-3, with D uncertain. V was pared by 0 bases and J by 0 bases, with 6 bases between. The CDR3 spans 15 residues. Germline-derived CDR1 and CDR2 are MGHRA and YSYEKL. Here the CDR3 DNA reads TGCGCCAGCAGCCAAGATCGGTTCTCTGGAAACACCATATATTTT. It codes for CASSQDRFSGNTIYF.

This clonotype has just one count. The chain combines TRBV6-2 or TRBV6-3 with TRBJ2-7, with D unclear. V was pared by 11 bases and J by 6 bases, with 14 bases between. The V gene's germline CDR1 is MNHEY and CDR2 SVGEGT. This CDR3 region has 11 residues. This chain's CDR3 is CARRYPAEQYF. The CDR3 nucleotides are TGTGCCCGCCGTTACCCTGCCGAGCAGTACTTC.

This clonotype was counted at least ten times. V is TRBV20-1 and J is TRBJ1-1; D gene uncertain. The CDR3 is made up of 11 amino acids. V lost 5 bases and J 7 bases, leaving 11 bases between the germline ends. Germline CDR1 reads DFQATT; CDR2 reads SNEGSKA (reference sequence). CDR3 bases: TGCAGTGCTCCAAGAGGGCTTGAAGCTTTCTTT. Residues: CSAPRGLEAFF.

With respect to this clonotype: Sequence at one end of the junction differs from germline and may be a read error. The V call is TRBV5-6, the J call TRBJ1-1, with D possibly being TRBD1 (5 bases). Per the germline V gene, CDR1 is SGHDT and CDR2 is YYEEEE. This CDR3 is built from 12 residues. As DNA, the CDR3 is TGTGCCAGCAGCCCGGGGACTTCTGAAGCCCTCTTT. Translation: CASSPGTSEALF. Using reference TRBV5-6 and TRBJ1-1 for the parts outside the CDR3, the full variable domain is DAGVTQSPTHLIKTRGQQVTLRCSPKSGHDTVSWYQQALGQGPQFIFQYYEEEERQRGNFPDRFSGHQFPNYSSELNVNALLLGDSALYLCASSPGTSEALFGQGTRLTVV.

This clonotype was recorded at least ten times. This chain uses TRBV27 with TRBJ2-7; the D call may be TRBD1 or TRBD2 (5 bases each). The CDR3 length is 13 residues. CDR1 is MNHEY and CDR2 is SMNVEV in the germline V gene (reference sequence). V lost 0 bases, J lost 5 bases, and 8 bases lay in between. CDR3 in amino acids: CASSLSGDHEQYF. The CDR3 nucleotides are TGTGCCAGCAGTTTATCAGGGGACCACGAGCAGTACTTC.

On this clonotype: Given a much more abundant clone one base away, this may be a read error. This sequence joins TRBV6-2 or TRBV6-3 and TRBJ2-1, with D unresolved. The CDR3 is 15 residues long. Germline loops: CDR1 MNHEY, CDR2 SVGEGT. The V end lost 7 bases, the J end lost 0 bases, and 13 bases lay between the germline ends. The CDR3 coding sequence is TGTGCCAGCAATCCCGACCCTTTCTCCTACAATGAGCAGTTCTTC. Amino acids: CASNPDPFSYNEQFF.

This clonotype was seen only a few times. The J gene is TRBJ2-2, the V gene TRBV10-3; 8 bases align to TRBD1. This CDR3 has 18 amino acids. Germline V CDR1 and CDR2: ENHRY, SYGVKD. Losses at the gene ends were 0 bases for V and 2 bases for J; bases not matched to a gene: 8. CDR3 sequence reads: CAISESEQGAHNTGELFF. The CDR3, as DNA: TGTGCCATCAGTGAGTCGGAGCAGGGGGCGCATAACACCGGGGAGCTGTTTTTT.

This clonotype was seen only once. Just one base apart from a much larger clone, this may be a read error. This chain connects TRBV19 to TRBJ1-1; no clear D. V lost 5 bases to trimming and J lost 6 bases, with 10 bases between them. Germline V lookup: CDR1 LNHDA, CDR2 SQIVND (reference sequence). The length of the CDR3 is 12 residues. The CDR3 loop is CASSLRSAEAFF. The CDR3 DNA reads as TGTGCCAGTAGTCTTAGAAGCGCTGAAGCTTTCTTT.

This clonotype was detected many times. CDR3 nucleotide sequence: TGCAGTGCTAGGTCCGAAACCTACGAGCAGTACTTC. Translation gives CSARSETYEQYF. The V and J genes are TRBV20-1 and TRBJ2-7; the D is unclear. Germline CDR1 and CDR2: DFQATT and SNEGSKA (reference sequence). This CDR3 is built from 12 residues. Trimming stripped 3 bases from V and 2 bases from J, with 8 bases between.

The chain uses TRBV6-5 and TRBJ1-1; tentative D call: TRBD1 (6 bases). The CDR3 covers 13 residues. The V gene lost 4 bases and the J gene lost 5 bases, with 11 bases spanning the gap. Germline-derived CDR1 and CDR2 are MNHEY and SVGAGI. The CDR3 DNA sequence: TGTGCCAGCAGTTGGAACAGGGCGACTGAAGCTTTCTTT. Residues: CASSWNRATEAFF.

V and J are TRBV29-1 and TRBJ2-7, with 7 bases aligning to TRBD1. The V and J ends lost 3 bases and 3 bases, in that order; junction bases with no gene match: 5. This CDR3 is built from 13 residues. Germline V gene lookup returns CDR1 SQVTM and CDR2 ANQGSEA. DNA for the CDR3: TGCAGCGTTGAGGGGCAGGGGGTCTACGAGCAGTACTTC. Protein product: CSVEGQGVYEQYF.

V and J are TRBV28 and TRBJ2-7; perhaps TRBD1 as D (6 bases). Trimming took 6 bases from V and 2 from J, leaving 8 bases between them. The CDR3 has 12 amino acids. The V gene's germline CDR1 is MDHEN and CDR2 SYDVKM. The CDR3: CASRDSTYEQYF. The CDR3 DNA reads as TGTGCCAGCAGGGACAGCACCTACGAGCAGTACTTC.